Sequencing of this T cell receptor beta chain was carried out in a study of CD4 T cells in relation to SARS-CoV-2 and coronaviruses. On the study more broadly: Negative control cultures got HIV-1 Nef peptides or no peptide.

Comments on this clone: Its target is not known.

Before the COVID-19 pandemic, during about 2011-2019, CD4+ T cells were taken from unexposed donors. The cells were cultured for about ten days before CD4+ T cells were isolated. Testing used SARS-CoV-2 S/N and four cold-coronavirus spikes on unexposed-donor CD4+ T cells, cells permitting. Points from the study as a whole: Approximately 65% of donors had memory CD4+ clonotypes crossrecognizing SARS-CoV-2 and common cold coronavirus spike. No donor gave both pre-pandemic and post-infection samples.

Germline V CDR1 and CDR2: MNHEY, SVGAGI. The CDR3 runs to 14 residues. Trimming left V 10 bases short and J 5 bases short, with 15 bases between. TCRdb's table, derived via immunoSEQ multiplex PCR, lists solely in-frame clones and lacks some. The sample has about 16,000 clones; 82% are singletons. The chain links TRBV6-5 to TRBJ1-6; D remains ambiguous. The sequencing sample was made of CD4+ T cells from PBMCs, cultured in vitro. This receptor was taken from a human donor in good health. The CDR3 DNA reads as TGTGCCACGAGGGCGGGCAGCAATAATTCACCCCTCCACTTT. Translating gives CATRAGSNNSPLHF.